One and the same sample provided the 14 T cell receptor beta chains below, sequenced in a study of ipilimumab plus nivolumab after autologous stem cell transplantation. Sequenced by immunoSEQ multiplex PCR; TCRdb stores in-frame clones only, minus some. This table has 84,000 or so clones, 83% appearing once. The sample in question was PBMCs, obtained in a trial of ipilimumab plus nivolumab as post-transplant consolidation. Receptor source: a male donor with diffuse large B-cell lymphoma.

V is TRBV7-8 and J is TRBJ2-3; D gene uncertain. This CDR3 region has 12 residues. The germline gives CDR1 SGHVS, CDR2 FQNEAQ. Trimming cost V 3 bases and J 1 base, with 2 bases left between them. The CDR3 DNA reads as TGTGCCAGCAGCTTCGGCACAGATACGCAGTATTTT. This encodes CASSFGTDTQYF. The whole variable domain, filled in from reference TRBV7-8 and TRBJ2-3, reads GAGVSQSPRYKVAKRGQDVALRCDPISGHVSLFWYQQALGQGPEFLTYFQNEAQLDKSGLPSDRFFAERPEGSVSTLKIQRTQQEDSAVYLCASSFGTDTQYFGPGTRLTVL.

The CDR3 is CASSIGQDEQYF. DNA for the CDR3: TGTGCCAGTAGTATCGGCCAGGACGAGCAGTACTTC. This sequence joins TRBV19 and TRBJ2-7, with unresolved D. This CDR3 comprises 12 residues. V was pared by 3 bases and J by 5 bases, with 8 bases between. The V gene's germline CDR1 is LNHDA and CDR2 SQIVND (reference sequence).

The chain has TRBV14 and TRBJ1-2; D is uncertain. CDR3 length: 11 residues. Germline assignment: CDR1 SGHDN and CDR2 FVKESK. Trimming removed 8 bases from V and 5 bases from J, with 9 bases in between. The CDR3 sequence: CASLCGYGYTF. CDR3 coding DNA: TGTGCCAGCCTTTGCGGGTATGGCTACACCTTC. Full variable domain (rest looked up from reference TRBV14 and TRBJ1-2): EAGVTQFPSHSVIEKGQTVTLRCDPISGHDNLYWYRRVMGKEIKFLLHFVKESKQDESGMPNNRFLAERTGGTYSTLKVQPAELEDSGVYFCASLCGYGYTFGSGTRLTVV.

The chain carries TRBV9 and TRBJ2-3; D gene ambiguous. Per germline, CDR1 SGDLS and CDR2 YYNGEE. Trimming cost V 0 bases and J 5 bases, with 10 bases left between them. There are 14 residues in the CDR3. CDR3 protein: CASSVGVREDTQYF. CDR3 DNA: TGTGCCAGCAGCGTAGGGGTCCGAGAAGATACGCAGTATTTT.

This clone was seen a single time. This chain links TRBV6-6 with TRBJ1-1, with unresolved D. Germline V gene sequence: CDR1 MNHNY, CDR2 SVGAGI (reference sequence). Trimming cost V 2 bases and J 9 bases, with 10 bases left between them. The length of the CDR3 is 12 residues. The CDR3 sequence: CASSYPPEKAFF. The CDR3 bases are TGTGCCAGCAGTTACCCTCCGGAGAAAGCTTTCTTT.

This chain links TRBV13 with TRBJ1-1, with D maybe TRBD1 (6 bases). CDR3 length: 16 amino acids. Germline V CDR1 and CDR2: PRHDT, FYEKMQ (reference sequence). With 5 bases removed from V and 1 base from J, the gap between germline ends came to 17 bases. The CDR3 nucleotides read TGTGCCAGCAGCGCCGGGACATGGACATGGAACACTGAAGCTTTCTTT. Amino acids: CASSAGTWTWNTEAFF.

The rearrangement joins TRBV6-6 to TRBJ2-3, with 8 bases lining up with TRBD2. Per germline, CDR1 MNHNY and CDR2 SVGAGI (reference sequence). The CDR3 length is 14 residues. Trimming cost V 6 bases and J 1 base; bases outside gene matches: 3. The CDR3 reads CASRYSGGTDTQYF. CDR3 in DNA: TGTGCCAGCAGATATAGCGGGGGCACAGATACGCAGTATTTT.

The CDR3 is CASSVGGADNQPQHF. As DNA, the CDR3 is TGTGCCAGCAGCGTAGGAGGGGCGGATAATCAGCCCCAGCATTTT. The V gene is TRBV9, the J gene TRBJ1-5; D is perhaps TRBD1 (5 bases). CDR1 SGDLS and CDR2 YYNGEE come from the germline V gene. CDR3 length equals 15 residues. Trimming took 0 bases from V and 4 from J, leaving 11 bases between them.

The V gene is TRBV7-8, the J gene TRBJ1-5; a weak D match, TRBD1 (6 bases). The CDR3 has 18 amino acids. Deletions cut 1 base from V and 6 bases from J, with 22 bases between. In germline, CDR1 is SGHVS, CDR2 FQNEAQ. The CDR3, as DNA: TGTGCCAGCAGCTTAGTCTGGGAACACGGGGGCTCGGGTCAGCCCCAGCATTTT. Its translation: CASSLVWEHGGSGQPQHF.

The chain couples TRBV6-1 to TRBJ1-5; the match to TRBD1 covers 8 bases. CDR1 is MNHNS, CDR2 SASEGT, per germline. This CDR3 comprises 15 residues. Germline trimming cut 6 bases from V and 0 bases from J; bases unmatched to any gene: 4. The CDR3 sequence is CASSSQGDSNQPQHF. The CDR3 DNA reads as TGTGCCAGCAGCTCACAGGGGGATAGCAATCAGCCCCAGCATTTT.

This sequence joins TRBV2 and TRBJ2-3; D is ambiguous. Germline CDR1 and CDR2: SNHLY and FYNNEI. This CDR3 has 17 residues. The ends were cut back, 7 bases at V and 0 bases at J, with 20 bases in the middle. CDR3 protein: CASKQSFSGNSTDTQYF. The CDR3 region has the DNA TGTGCCAGCAAGCAGTCTTTCTCTGGGAACAGCACAGATACGCAGTATTTT. The full variable domain, in which reference TRBV2 and TRBJ2-3 provide the parts outside the CDR3, is EPEVTQTPSHQVTQMGQEVILRCVPISNHLYFYWYRQILGQKVEFLVSFYNNEISEKSEIFDDQFSVERPDGSNFTLKIRSTKLEDSAMYFCASKQSFSGNSTDTQYFGPGTRLTVL.

V and J are TRBV18 and TRBJ2-2; D ambiguous. The CDR3 extends over 14 amino acids. CDR1 is KGHSH, CDR2 LQKENI, per germline. Trimming removed 4 bases at V and 6 bases at J, with 12 bases between. For the CDR3, the DNA is TGTGCCAGCTCACGAATCGTTGAAGCCGGGGAGCTGTTTTTT. It encodes CASSRIVEAGELFF.

This clone rates as medium-sized. The CDR3 DNA reads as TGTGCCAGCAGTTTATTCGGGGGAGACCAGCCCCAGCATTTT. Protein: CASSLFGGDQPQHF. The chain uses TRBV27 and TRBJ1-5, with D tentatively TRBD1 (5 bases). With 1 base removed from V and 7 bases from J, the gap between germline ends came to 11 bases. CDR3 length: 14 amino acids. Germline V gives CDR1 MNHEY, CDR2 SMNVEV (reference sequence).

The chain couples TRBV15 to TRBJ2-3, with 8 bases identical to TRBD2. The length of the CDR3 is 16 residues. CDR1 LNHNV and CDR2 YYDKDF come from the germline V gene (reference sequence). Germline trimming cut 4 bases from V and 2 bases from J; bases unmatched to any gene: 8. As DNA, the CDR3 is TGTGCCACCAGCACCGGACTAGCTTTCATCACAGATACGCAGTATTTT. This sequence encodes CATSTGLAFITDTQYF.